The rows below give T cell receptor beta chains drawn from one sample of a study of glioma-infiltrating T cells. TCRdb re-analysed the multiplex PCR reads in MiXCR, keeping a single row per CDR3 protein. The sample shows under 200,000 distinct CDR3 sequences, around 40% of them seen only once. Sequenced sample: glioma tissue, nonneoplastic brain tissue, or PBMCs (not recorded which). The receptor set was obtained from a human donor with low-grade glioma or glioblastoma, undergoing nonglioma brain surgery, or in good health (not recorded which). CDR3s include the opening cysteine and the closing phenylalanine or tryptophan. The D gene is left open where the match is weak. Clone size, where shown, is once, few, many, or a class for clones that have expanded.

D gene: -; clone size: many; V gene: TRBV2; J gene: TRBJ1-2; CDR3 length: 13; CDR3 protein: CASSESHYYGYTF; CDR3 DNA: TGTGCCAGCAGTGAATCCCACTACTATGGCTACACCTTC
D gene: TRBD2; clone size: -; V gene: TRBV5-1; J gene: TRBJ2-7; CDR3 length: 13; CDR3 protein: CASRPGTSPEQYF; CDR3 DNA: TGCGCCAGCAGACCGGGGACTAGTCCCGAGCAGTACTTC
D gene: TRBD2; clone size: many; V gene: TRBV28; J gene: TRBJ2-3; CDR3 length: 16; CDR3 protein: CASSLGLASITDTQYF; CDR3 DNA: TGTGCCAGCAGTTTGGGACTAGCGAGTATCACAGATACGCAGTATTTT
D gene: -; clone size: -; V gene: TRBV2; J gene: TRBJ2-1; CDR3 length: 15; CDR3 protein: CASSEVGWGGNEQFF; CDR3 DNA: TGTGCCAGCAGTGAAGTTGGCTGGGGCGGCAATGAGCAGTTCTTC
D gene: -; clone size: many; V gene: TRBV20-1; J gene: TRBJ1-6; CDR3 length: 15; CDR3 protein: CSARDLYMLNSPLHF; CDR3 DNA: TGCAGTGCTAGAGATCTTTATATGTTAAATTCACCCCTCCACTTT
D gene: -; clone size: -; V gene: TRBV2; J gene: TRBJ1-2; CDR3 length: 15; CDR3 protein: CASSFEQGLNYGYTF; CDR3 DNA: TGTGCCAGCAGTTTCGAACAGGGCCTTAACTATGGCTACACCTTC
D gene: -; clone size: -; V gene: TRBV12-3/TRBV12-4; J gene: TRBJ1-3; CDR3 length: 13; CDR3 protein: CTSSEAAGNTIYF; CDR3 DNA: TGTACCAGCAGTGAGGCAGCAGGAAACACCATATATTTT
D gene: TRBD1; clone size: -; V gene: TRBV7-3; J gene: TRBJ2-2; CDR3 length: 19; CDR3 protein: CASRLFTGTGGAGTGELFF; CDR3 DNA: TGTGCCAGCAGGCTTTTTACCGGGACAGGGGGCGCCGGCACCGGGGAGCTGTTTTTT
D gene: -; clone size: -; V gene: TRBV11-1; J gene: TRBJ1-1; CDR3 length: 11; CDR3 protein: CAGSPLVEAFF; CDR3 DNA: TGTGCCGGCAGCCCTTTGGTAGAAGCTTTCTTT
D gene: -; clone size: -; V gene: TRBV19; J gene: TRBJ1-1; CDR3 length: 13; CDR3 protein: CASSPQGYTEDFF; CDR3 DNA: TGTGCCAGTAGTCCCCAGGGGTACACTGAAGATTTCTTT
D gene: -; clone size: -; V gene: TRBV4-1; J gene: TRBJ2-7; CDR3 length: 14; CDR3 protein: CASSLTGGQDEKYF; CDR3 DNA: TGCGCCAGCAGCCTGACCGGGGGTCAGGACGAGAAGTACTTC
D gene: -; clone size: few; V gene: TRBV19; J gene: TRBJ1-2; CDR3 length: 11; CDR3 protein: CASSQYYGYTF; CDR3 DNA: TGTGCCAGTAGTCAATACTATGGCTACACCTTC
D gene: TRBD2; clone size: -; V gene: TRBV18; J gene: TRBJ2-3; CDR3 length: 16; CDR3 protein: CASSPRAGISTDTQYF; CDR3 DNA: TGTGCCAGCTCACCGCGAGCGGGAATTAGCACAGATACGCAGTATTTT
D gene: -; clone size: few; V gene: TRBV7-4; J gene: TRBJ2-2; CDR3 length: 14; CDR3 protein: CASSFITYTGELFF; CDR3 DNA: TGTGCCAGCAGCTTCATCACCTACACCGGGGAGCTGTTTTTT